The next 7 T cell receptor beta chains were all read from a single sample in a study of monozygotic twins with cystic fibrosis. Clones were sequenced by immunoSEQ multiplex PCR, and TCRdb holds only the in-frame ones, with some missing. The sample carries some 17,000 clones, around 97% recorded once. The material sequenced was blood. Receptors were obtained from a girl under 10 years old with cystic fibrosis.

Details on this clone: Other DNA sequences within the sample encode an identical CDR3. This chain joins TRBV4-3 and TRBJ2-7; 11 bases are a match to TRBD2. The trim removed 3 bases at V and 4 bases at J, leaving 5 bases unmatched. The CDR3 length is 15 residues. Looked up from germline, CDR1 is LGHNA and CDR2 is YSLEER. The CDR3 reads CASSQETSGVYEQYF. In DNA form, the CDR3 reads TGCGCCAGCAGCCAGGAGACTAGCGGGGTTTACGAGCAGTACTTC.

V usage is TRBV7-6 and J usage is TRBJ1-2; D is perhaps TRBD1 (5 bases). The CDR3 loop spans 13 amino acids. Looked up from germline, CDR1 is SGHVS and CDR2 is FNYEAQ. The V gene lost 3 bases and the J gene lost 3 bases, with 8 bases spanning the gap. The CDR3 is CASSLMGHYGYTF. DNA for the CDR3: TGTGCCAGCAGCTTGATGGGGCACTATGGCTACACCTTC.

This sequence joins TRBV29-1 and TRBJ1-3; possible D gene TRBD1, 6 bases. Germline CDR1 reads SQVTM; CDR2 reads ANQGSEA. V lost 7 bases and J lost 0, with 19 bases in between. The CDR3 consists of 16 residues. The CDR3 DNA follows: TGCAGCGCCTCAGGGGAAGGTTCTAGCTCTGGAAACACCATATATTTT. Protein product: CSASGEGSSSGNTIYF.

The V and J genes are TRBV7-9 and TRBJ2-5, with D unclear. The CDR3 runs 14 residues. V gave up 2 bases and J gave up 5 bases, with 12 bases separating them. In germline, CDR1 is SEHNR, CDR2 FQNEAQ (reference sequence). This CDR3 is CASSLPAGVETQYF. The CDR3 DNA follows: TGTGCCAGCAGCTTACCCGCTGGTGTTGAGACCCAGTACTTC.

This chain links TRBV6-5 with TRBJ2-3; TRBD2 agrees at 9 bases. Germline CDR1 and CDR2: MNHEY and SVGAGI. Trimming cost V 3 bases and J 4 bases; bases outside gene matches: 5. This CDR3 is built from 15 residues. The CDR3 sequence: CASSYSGGTSDTQYF. The CDR3 region has the DNA TGTGCCAGCAGTTATAGCGGGGGTACGTCAGATACGCAGTATTTT.

J is TRBJ2-7 and V is TRBV7-2, with 11 bases that match TRBD1. CDR1 SGHTA and CDR2 FQGNSA come from the germline V gene. CDR3 size: 15 residues. The junction had 6 bases not matched to a gene; V was cut back by 4 bases and J by 4 bases. The CDR3 sequence: CASSYPGQGVYEQYF. In DNA form, the CDR3 reads TGTGCCAGCAGCTACCCGGGACAGGGGGTTTACGAGCAGTACTTC.

The rearrangement uses TRBV5-6 and TRBJ2-5, with D tentatively TRBD2 (6 bases). The better agreement between TRBJ2-7 and the DNA end casts doubt on the J call. The germline V gene has CDR1 SGHDT and CDR2 YYEEEE. The CDR3 runs 14 residues. For the CDR3, the DNA is TGTGCCAGCAGCTTAGGAGGGGCCCGTTACGAGCAGTACTTC. Protein product: CASSLGGARYEQYF.